The rows below give T cell receptor beta chains drawn from one sample of a study of metastatic and nonmetastatic thyroid tumors. MiXCR re-clonotyped the PCR reads for TCRdb. The table lists about 19,000 clones, 34% of them singletons. Sequencing input: tumor tissue. The receptors here all came from a male donor with papillary thyroid cancer or a benign thyroid nodule (not recorded which). Some clones in this sample may be carry-over from other donors' samples. Both conserved end residues are part of each CDR3. The D gene is left open where the match is weak. Not all rows give a size; the values are once, few, many and, for expanded clones, a class.

few | TRBJ2-7 | TRBV6-1 | . | TGTGCTAGCAGTAAATACAGGGTCTACTACGAGCAGTACTTC | CASSKYRVYYEQYF
. | TRBJ2-7 | TRBV6-5 | TRBD1 | TGTGCCAGCAGTTACGGACAGGGGTGGGCCTACGAGCAGTACTTC | CASSYGQGWAYEQYF
few | TRBJ2-6 | TRBV6-1 | . | TGTGCCAGCAGGCAAAACTCTGGGGCCAACGTCCTGACTTTC | CASRQNSGANVLTF
. | TRBJ2-7 | TRBV7-2 | . | TGTGCCAGCAGCTTAAACACGCTCAAGTACGAGCAGTACTTC | CASSLNTLKYEQYF
many | TRBJ2-5 | TRBV25-1 | TRBD1 | TGTGCCAGCACCCGATGGGAAGGACAGGCCCAAGAGACCCAGTACTTC | CASTRWEGQAQETQYF
medium-sized | TRBJ2-7 | TRBV3-1 | . | TGTGCCAGCAGTCCTTCCATCACCTCCGAGCAGTACTTC | CASSPSITSEQYF
. | TRBJ1-2 | TRBV14 | . | TGTGCCAGCAGCCAAGTTCAGGGGAGGGATCCTAATGGGTACACCTTC | CASSQVQGRDPNGYTF
few | TRBJ1-5 | TRBV6-1 | . | TGTGCCAGCACGAGAAACCGGGACGGTAGCAATCAGCCCCAGCATTTT | CASTRNRDGSNQPQHF
medium-sized | TRBJ1-5 | TRBV2 | TRBD1 | TGTGCCAGCAGTAAGACAGGGAGTAGCAATCAGCCCCAGCATTTT | CASSKTGSSNQPQHF
. | TRBJ2-3 | TRBV4-3 | . | TGCGCCAGCAGCCAGGGCTTTGGTCTCTCAGATACGCAGTATTTT | CASSQGFGLSDTQYF
many | TRBJ1-2 | TRBV27 | TRBD1 | TGTGCCAGCAGTTTATCGGGGACAGCGATATATGGCTACACCTTC | CASSLSGTAIYGYTF
. | TRBJ2-7 | TRBV10-2 | . | TGCGCCAGCGGGACCTACGAGCAGTACTTC | CASGTYEQYF
. | TRBJ1-4 | TRBV20-1 | TRBD1 | TGCAGTGCTAGAAGGACGGGACAGGCTGAAAAACTGTTTTTT | CSARRTGQAEKLFF
many | TRBJ2-1 | TRBV5-1 | . | TGCGCCAGCAGCTTGGCCGAGGGGGGGAGATCTGAGCAGTTCTTC | CASSLAEGGRSEQFF
. | TRBJ2-2 | TRBV2 | . | TGTGCCAGCAGGGTCCTCGGGAACACGGGGGAGCTGTTTTTT | CASRVLGNTGELFF
. | TRBJ2-7 | TRBV5-1 | . | TGCGCCAGCCGGAGGACCCAAGGGTGGGAGCAGTACTTC | CASRRTQGWEQYF
. | TRBJ1-2 | TRBV28 | TRBD1 | TGTGCCAGCAGCCTGGACAGGGGAAAGAATGGCTACACCTTC | CASSLDRGKNGYTF
medium-sized | TRBJ2-5 | TRBV24-1 | . | TGTGCCACCAGTGATAGTCCTCAAGAGACCCAGTACTTC | CATSDSPQETQYF
once | TRBJ2-2 | TRBV4-1 | . | TGCGCCAGCAGCTCCTACACCGGGGAGCTGTTTTTT | CASSSYTGELFF
. | TRBJ1-5 | TRBV20-1 | . | TGCAGTGCTAGAGATGACAGGTCTCATCAGCCCCAGCATTTT | CSARDDRSHQPQHF
. | TRBJ2-7 | TRBV5-1 | . | TGCGCTATCAGCTTCCCGGTCGTGGGGGGCGCCGAGCAGTACTTC | CAISFPVVGGAEQYF
. | TRBJ1-2 | TRBV18 | . | TGTGACAGCTCACCAGGGACGGATTATGGCTACACCTTC | CDSSPGTDYGYTF
medium-sized | TRBJ1-6 | TRBV20-1 | . | TGCAGTGCTCGGGACATCGTTAGATCCTATAATTCACCCCTCCACTTT | CSARDIVRSYNSPLHF
. | TRBJ2-1 | TRBV20-1 | TRBD2 | TGCAGTGCTCAGGCAGCGGGAGGGGTCAGGTATCAGTTCTTC | CSAQAAGGVRYQFF
. | TRBJ2-1 | TRBV9 | . | TGTGCCAGCAGCGTAGAGGTCAGACCGGATTCCTACAATGAGCAGTTCTTC | CASSVEVRPDSYNEQFF
many | TRBJ1-2 | TRBV7-2 | . | TGTGCCAGCAGCTTCCCGGGGACGGTGAATGGCTACACCTTC | CASSFPGTVNGYTF
. | TRBJ2-6 | TRBV18 | . | TGTGCCAGCTCAGTCGGGCAGGGGATTCTCTCTGGGGCCAACGTCCTGACTTTC | CASSVGQGILSGANVLTF